What follows are 11 T cell receptor beta chains derived from one specimen sequenced in a study of blood T cells in healthy people across ages. The second PCR ran roughly 6 to 11 cycles with a sample-barcoded 5' primer and J-beta primers. TCRdb reprocessed the 5' RACE reads with MiXCR, giving one entry per CDR3 protein. The sample records about a million distinct CDR3 sequences, about two fifths being singletons. Sequences were obtained from blood. These receptors were taken from a man between 18 and 29 years old in good health.

The chain is built from TRBV4-3 and TRBJ1-2; D ambiguous. Looked up from germline, CDR1 is LGHNA and CDR2 is YSLEER. Trimming took off 1 base at V and 6 bases at J, with 9 bases between the two ends. There are 13 residues in the CDR3. Here the CDR3 reads CASSQADGDGYTF. The CDR3 DNA reads as TGCGCCAGCAGCCAAGCGGACGGGGATGGCTACACCTTC.

This clonotype was counted between two and nine times. The V gene is TRBV11-2, the J gene TRBJ1-1; the D is unclear. The CDR3 sequence is 14 residues long. CDR1 and CDR2 from the germline V gene are SGHAT and FQNNGV. V lost 3 bases and J 3 bases, leaving 11 bases between the germline ends. The CDR3 region is CASSLYTRDTEAFF. The CDR3 DNA reads TGTGCCAGCAGCTTGTACACAAGGGACACTGAAGCTTTCTTT.

The gene calls are TRBV7-2 and TRBJ1-2, with D possibly TRBD1 on 5 matching bases. V lost 2 bases and J 3 bases, leaving 13 bases between the germline ends. Germline CDR1 SGHTA, CDR2 FQGNSA. CDR3 length equals 15 residues. Here the CDR3 reads CASSLSWGSHYGYTF. The DNA of the CDR3 is TGTGCCAGCAGCTTAAGCTGGGGGAGTCACTATGGCTACACCTTC.

Note on this clonotype: Its ends do not fully match the called genes, so a read error is possible. The rearrangement joins TRBV29-1 to TRBJ1-1, with a tentative D call TRBD1 (6 bases). Per germline, CDR1 SQVTM and CDR2 ANQGSEA. The CDR3 has 14 amino acids. CDR3 DNA: TGCAGCGTTGAAGATGCAGGGGCTGGGACTGGAGCTTTCTTT. Amino acids: CSVEDAGAGTGAFF.

This clonotype turned up a few times. The gene calls are TRBV7-2 and TRBJ1-2; D perhaps matches TRBD1 (5 bases). CDR1 SGHTA and CDR2 FQGNSA come from the germline V gene. The CDR3 totals 12 residues. The CDR3 DNA sequence: TGTGCAGCGGGTGGGGCCTCCAGTGGCTACACCTTC. Protein sequence: CAAGGASSGYTF.

The sample holds a few counts of this clonotype. J is TRBJ1-2 and V is TRBV29-1; no firm D call. Trimming shortened V by 1 base and J by 4 bases, and 13 bases separated the two germline ends. The CDR3 runs 14 residues. Germline CDR1 and CDR2: SQVTM and ANQGSEA. CDR3 region: CSVEGGRVGYGYTF. CDR3 DNA: TGCAGCGTTGAAGGTGGTAGGGTGGGCTATGGCTACACCTTC. Combining the CDR3 with reference TRBV29-1 and TRBJ1-2 gives the whole variable domain SAVISQKPSRDICQRGTSLTIQCQVDSQVTMMFWYRQQPGQSLTLIATANQGSEATYESGFVIDKFPISRPNLTFSTLTVSNMSPEDSSIYLCSVEGGRVGYGYTFGSGTRLTVV.

This clonotype has a count of ten or more. The V call is TRBV7-2, the J call TRBJ1-2; D might be TRBD1 (5 bases). Trimming removed 1 base from V and 1 base from J, with 10 bases in between. In germline, CDR1 is SGHTA, CDR2 FQGNSA. The CDR3 covers 15 residues. CDR3 region: CASSLVQVLNYGYTF. In DNA form, the CDR3 reads TGTGCCAGCAGCTTAGTACAGGTCCTTAACTATGGCTACACCTTC.

The chain links TRBV4-1 to TRBJ1-2; D is ambiguous. The CDR3 is made up of 16 amino acids. Trimming shortened V by 1 base and J by 5 bases, and 17 bases separated the two germline ends. The germline V gene encodes CDR1 MGHRA and CDR2 YSYEKL. CDR3 sequence reads: CASSQVIRAVFYGYTF. In DNA form, the CDR3 reads TGCGCCAGCAGCCAAGTAATCCGGGCAGTCTTTTATGGCTACACCTTC.

V gene TRBV7-2 combines with J gene TRBJ2-6; D unresolved. The CDR3 is made up of 17 amino acids. Trimming left V 1 base short and J 0 bases short, with 10 bases between. CDR1 is SGHTA and CDR2 is FQGNSA in the germline V gene. The CDR3 sequence: CASSLVAVFSGANVLTF. CDR3 bases: TGTGCCAGCAGCTTAGTCGCGGTTTTCTCTGGGGCCAACGTCCTGACTTTC.

The table lists this clonotype with many counts. The gene calls are TRBV5-4 and TRBJ2-1; 10 positions match TRBD1. The CDR3 is made up of 15 amino acids. After removal of 2 bases from V and 2 bases from J, the junction contained 1 base not matched to a gene. The V gene's germline CDR1 is SGHNT and CDR2 YYREEE (reference sequence). CDR3 sequence reads: CASSFGTGAYNEQFF. As DNA, the CDR3 is TGTGCCAGCAGCTTCGGGACAGGGGCCTACAATGAGCAGTTCTTC. The entire variable domain, with the rest obtained from reference TRBV5-4 and TRBJ2-1, is as follows: ETGVTQSPTHLIKTRGQQVTLRCSSQSGHNTVSWYQQALGQGPQFIFQYYREEENGRGNFPPRFSGLQFPNYSSELNVNALELDDSALYLCASSFGTGAYNEQFFGPGTRLTVL.

The rearrangement links TRBV29-1 to TRBJ2-2; a possible D gene is TRBD1 (5 bases). CDR3 length equals 13 residues. CDR1 is SQVTM, CDR2 ANQGSEA, per germline. The V end was cut by 3 bases, the J end by 5 bases, with 10 bases between. The CDR3: CSVDQQGTGELFF. CDR3 DNA sequence: TGCAGCGTTGACCAGCAGGGAACCGGGGAGCTGTTTTTT.